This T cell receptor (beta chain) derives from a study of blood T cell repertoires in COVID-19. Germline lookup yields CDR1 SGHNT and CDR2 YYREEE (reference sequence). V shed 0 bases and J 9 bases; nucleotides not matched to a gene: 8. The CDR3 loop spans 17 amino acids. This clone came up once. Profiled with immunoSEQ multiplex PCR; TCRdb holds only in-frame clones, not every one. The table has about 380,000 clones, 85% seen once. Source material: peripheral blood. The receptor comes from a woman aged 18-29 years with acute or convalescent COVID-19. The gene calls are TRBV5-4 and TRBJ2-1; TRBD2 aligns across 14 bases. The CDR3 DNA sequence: TGTGCCAGCAGCTTGGGACTAGCGGGGGGGCAGGGTGGTGAGCAGTTCTTC. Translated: CASSLGLAGGQGGEQFF. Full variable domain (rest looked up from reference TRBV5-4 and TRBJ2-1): ETGVTQSPTHLIKTRGQQVTLRCSSQSGHNTVSWYQQALGQGPQFIFQYYREEENGRGNFPPRFSGLQFPNYSSELNVNALELDDSALYLCASSLGLAGGQGGEQFFGPGTRLTVL.